The 5 T cell receptor beta chains below come from one sample, sequenced in a study of T cells in women clearing cervical HPV infection. The repertoire was sequenced with immunoSEQ multiplex PCR; TCRdb's copy has only in-frame clones and lacks some. Listed are tens of thousands of clones; 1.4% falls within the top ten. Material for sequencing was blood buffy coat. Receptor source: a woman aged 18-69 years with a cervical HPV16 infection that either progressed to CIN3+ or cleared (not recorded which).

Points on this clone: The read ends 3 residues before the CDR3 terminus; that terminus is restored from the germline J gene. The rearrangement uses TRBV19 and TRBJ1-1; TRBD1 matches at 7 bases. Germline CDR1 LNHDA, CDR2 SQIVND (reference sequence). J gave up 6 bases and V 1 base, and 2 bases lay outside the gene matches. The CDR3 length is 13 residues. The CDR3 spells CASSIVGGAEAFF. The sequenced CDR3 bases are TGTGCCAGTAGTATAGTAGGGGGCGCTGAA.

To note about this clone: With the read ending 3 residues before the CDR3 end, the germline J gene is used to fill in that end. The chain carries TRBV4-2 and TRBJ2-5; TRBD2 matches at 14 bases. The CDR3 runs 20 residues. CDR1 and CDR2 (germline): LGHNA, YNFKEQ. The part of the CDR3 DNA that was read is TGTGCCAGCAGCCTACCGGGACTAGCGGGAGTAGTGGGCAGGGCAGATACC. Its protein product is CASSLPGLAGVVGRADT. The whole CDR3 protein reads CASSLPGLAGVVGRADTQYF.

For this clone: The CDR3 goes on 3 residues after the read ends, and that part is filled in from the germline J gene. The chain couples TRBV5-1 to TRBJ1-2; 7 bases match TRBD1. CDR1 and CDR2 (germline): SGHRS, YFSETQ. This CDR3 is 15 amino acids long. The V gene end was trimmed by 4 bases and the J gene end by 1 base; junction bases not matched to a gene: 7. The CDR3 sequence: CASSLGTDVNYGYTF. The CDR3 bases that were read are TGCGCCAGCAGCCTTGGGACAGACGTTAACTATGGC.

As concerns this clone: The read gets to within 3 residues of the CDR3 end, and the germline J gene fills in the rest. This chain links TRBV6-1 with TRBJ2-3, with 7 positions matching TRBD1. Germline V CDR1 and CDR2: MNHNS, SASEGT. The CDR3 is 15 residues long. Incomplete CDR3 DNA: TGTGCCAGCAGTGAAATCCGTTCAGGGGGAGAGACG. Translation: CASSEIRSGGET. The full CDR3 protein reads CASSEIRSGGETQYF.

On this clone itself: Read sequence stops 3 residues before the CDR3 end, and the germline J gene provides the missing end. The gene calls are TRBV2 and TRBJ1-5; D unresolved. CDR1 is SNHLY, CDR2 FYNNEI, per germline. This CDR3 has 11 residues. Deletions cut 5 bases from V and 4 bases from J, with 3 bases between. The CDR3 reads CASSINQPQHF. Incomplete CDR3 DNA: TGTGCCAGCAGTATAAATCAGCCC.